The 18 T cell receptor beta chains reported below all come from one sample, sequenced in a study of T-cell memory formation after mild COVID-19. TCRdb reprocessed the 5' RACE reads via MiXCR and lists one record per CDR3 protein. The repertoire holds roughly 300,000 distinct CDR3 sequences, with about a sixth as singletons. The sample taken for sequencing was PBMCs or a T cell subset sorted from them (not recorded which). The receptors were sampled from a man aged 18 to 29 who had mild COVID-19 (a few samples of this study predate the infection). Cell type and time point are not known.

This clonotype occurred a few times. The chain recombines TRBV28 with TRBJ1-1; 7 bases fit TRBD1. CDR1 is MDHEN, CDR2 SYDVKM, per germline. The CDR3 has 14 residues. V gave up 7 bases and J gave up 0 bases; unmatched junction bases: 5. CDR3 sequence reads: CASTSTGMNTEAFF. In DNA form, the CDR3 reads TGTGCCAGCACCTCGACAGGGATGAACACTGAAGCTTTCTTT.

This clonotype came up a few times. The chain links TRBV7-9 to TRBJ1-2; TRBD1 aligns across 7 bases. V lost 4 bases to trimming and J lost 4 bases; unmatched junction nucleotides: 12. Germline loops: CDR1 SEHNR, CDR2 FQNEAQ (reference sequence). The CDR3 is made up of 16 amino acids. CDR3 nucleotides: TGTGCCAGCAGCTCCTACTCCCGGGACAGCCCCTATGGCTACACCTTC. Translated, it gives CASSSYSRDSPYGYTF.

The chain has TRBV9 and TRBJ2-3, with D unclear. There are 14 residues in the CDR3. Trimming shortened V by 0 bases and J by 4 bases, and 9 bases separated the two germline ends. In germline, CDR1 is SGDLS, CDR2 YYNGEE. The CDR3 here is CASSVVSAPDTQYF. DNA for the CDR3: TGTGCCAGCAGCGTAGTGTCAGCCCCAGATACGCAGTATTTT.

The chain links TRBV7-9 to TRBJ1-1; D unclear. Trimming took 8 bases from V and 2 from J, leaving 15 bases between them. This CDR3 spans 14 amino acids. Germline CDR1 reads SEHNR; CDR2 reads FQNEAQ (reference sequence). The chain's CDR3 is CASLQLTGNTEAFF. The CDR3 nucleotides are TGTGCCAGCCTACAGCTCACGGGCAACACTGAAGCTTTCTTT.

The V and J genes are TRBV7-9 and TRBJ2-5; D is unresolved. CDR3 length: 13 amino acids. V lost 5 bases and J 1 base, leaving 8 bases between the germline ends. Germline CDR1 reads SEHNR; CDR2 reads FQNEAQ (reference sequence). CDR3 sequence: CASSPRVQETQYF. CDR3 in DNA: TGTGCCAGCAGCCCCCGAGTCCAAGAGACCCAGTACTTC.

The genes are TRBV6-2 or TRBV6-3 and TRBJ1-5; D is unresolved. Germline loops: CDR1 MNHEY, CDR2 SVGEGT. The CDR3 contains 14 residues. V was pared by 8 bases and J by 7 bases, with 18 bases between. The DNA for the CDR3 is TGTGCCAGCTGTCCGTTCCCGGGCGGACAGCCCCAGCATTTT. Translating gives CASCPFPGGQPQHF.

The chain joins TRBV20-1 to TRBJ2-7; 9 nucleotides line up with TRBD2. V lost 5 bases and J lost 3; bases outside the gene matches: 11. Germline V gene lookup returns CDR1 DFQATT and CDR2 SNEGSKA (reference sequence). The CDR3 contains 15 residues. The chain's CDR3 is CSARLRGGPLYEQYV. The DNA for the CDR3 is TGCAGTGCTCGACTGCGGGGGGGCCCCCTCTACGAGCAGTACGTC.

This clonotype was seen ten or more times. The J gene is TRBJ2-5, the V gene TRBV4-3; TRBD2 matches at 10 bases. This CDR3 spans 16 amino acids. Looked up from germline, CDR1 is LGHNA and CDR2 is YSLEER. V lost 8 bases to trimming and J lost 0 bases; unmatched junction nucleotides: 9. CDR3 loop: CASARASGGNQETQYF. CDR3 in DNA: TGCGCCAGCGCCAGGGCTAGCGGGGGAAACCAAGAGACCCAGTACTTC.

The rearrangement joins TRBV6-2 or TRBV6-3 to TRBJ2-3; D call uncertain. Germline-derived CDR1 and CDR2 are MNHEY and SVGEGT. V was trimmed by 0 bases and J by 2 bases, leaving 12 bases between them. The CDR3 loop spans 16 amino acids. CDR3 region: CASSYSIRSLTDTQYF. The CDR3 region has the DNA TGTGCCAGCAGTTACTCGATAAGGAGTCTCACAGATACGCAGTATTTT.

CDR3 in amino acids: CASSEEARVAGELFF. The CDR3 nucleotides are TGCGCCAGCAGCGAAGAGGCCAGGGTAGCCGGGGAGCTGTTTTTT. The chain joins TRBV5-1 to TRBJ2-2, with D maybe TRBD1 (5 bases). Deletions cut 4 bases from V and 6 bases from J, with 16 bases between. The CDR3 consists of 15 residues. Germline CDR1 SGHRS, CDR2 YFSETQ.

In nucleotides, the CDR3 is TGCAGCGTTGGGGACCGAGGCAGGGGGGCGCAGTATTTT. This translates into CSVGDRGRGAQYF. The chain couples TRBV29-1 to TRBJ2-3; possible D gene TRBD1, 7 bases. The CDR3 consists of 13 residues. Germline V gene data show CDR1 as SQVTM and CDR2 as ANQGSEA. V lost 4 bases and J lost 10, with 18 bases in between.

The CDR3 nucleotides are TGTGCTAGTGGTCCCCCGGGGGCGGGTGAGACCCAGTACTTC. Its protein product is CASGPPGAGETQYF. The chain is built from TRBV12-5 and TRBJ2-5; D is possibly TRBD1 or TRBD2 (6 bases each). Germline V gene sequence: CDR1 LGHNT, CDR2 FRNRAP. Trimming shortened V by 5 bases and J by 5 bases, and 15 bases separated the two germline ends. There are 14 residues in the CDR3.

This sequence joins TRBV7-9 and TRBJ2-2; 7 nucleotides line up with TRBD1. The junction had 11 bases not matched to a gene; V was cut back by 5 bases and J by 8 bases. The CDR3 has 15 residues. CDR1 is SEHNR and CDR2 is FQNEAQ in the germline V gene (reference sequence). The CDR3 DNA reads as TGTGCCAGCAGCAGACGACAGGGACCCGGGGGGGAGCTGTTTTTT. Its protein product is CASSRRQGPGGELFF. Filled out from reference TRBV7-9 and TRBJ2-2, the complete variable domain reads DTGVSQNPRHKITKRGQNVTFRCDPISEHNRLYWYRQTLGQGPEFLTYFQNEAQLEKSRLLSDRFSAERPKGSFSTLEIQRTEQGDSAMYLCASSRRQGPGGELFFGEGSRLTVL.

This clonotype has at least ten counts. The V gene is TRBV6-6, the J gene TRBJ2-5; D assignment may be TRBD1 or TRBD2 (6 bases each). The V end lost 0 bases, the J end lost 8 bases, and 10 bases lay between the germline ends. The germline V gene has CDR1 MNHNY and CDR2 SVGAGI (reference sequence). The CDR3 sequence is 13 residues long. CDR3 protein: CASSYSQGGTQYF. The CDR3, as DNA: TGTGCCAGCAGTTACTCACAGGGAGGAACCCAGTACTTC.

This clonotype was picked up a small number of times. The chain has TRBV6-4 and TRBJ2-7, with D possibly being TRBD1 (5 bases). V dropped 4 bases and J dropped 7 bases, with 14 bases sitting between them. This CDR3 is built from 13 residues. Germline V lookup: CDR1 MRHNA, CDR2 SNTAGT. The CDR3 loop is CASSASIKGEQYF. The CDR3 bases are TGTGCCAGCAGTGCGTCTATAAAGGGGGAGCAGTACTTC.

In this sample, this clonotype turned up many times. The chain has TRBV12-3 or TRBV12-4 and TRBJ2-1; D is uncertain. The germline V and J ends were trimmed by 2 bases and 5 bases, with 7 bases remaining between them. There are 13 residues in the CDR3. CDR3 loop: CASSLLVNNEQFF. The CDR3 region has the DNA TGTGCCAGCAGTTTACTAGTTAACAATGAGCAGTTCTTC.

The chain has TRBV10-3 and TRBJ2-2; possible D gene TRBD2, 6 bases. The CDR3 has 15 amino acids. The germline V gene has CDR1 ENHRY and CDR2 SYGVKD. V was cut by 8 bases and J by 4 bases, with 17 bases left in between. CDR3 coding DNA: TGTGCCATCCCCGCCAGTCTAGCGATCACCGGGGAGCTGTTTTTT. It encodes CAIPASLAITGELFF.

This clonotype was seen at least ten times. The chain has TRBV12-3 or TRBV12-4 and TRBJ2-1; unclear D gene. Trimming removed 8 bases from V and 10 bases from J, with 21 bases in between. CDR3 length: 14 amino acids. In DNA, the CDR3 is TGTGCCAGCCTCCGGGCAGGCGTACAGAAAGAGCAGTTCTTC. It translates to CASLRAGVQKEQFF.